This TCR beta chain was captured by sequencing in a study of cytotoxic CD8 clonotypes in ibrutinib-treated CLL. Across the study: Responses comprised some 24 partial and 2 complete; at median around 6 years, about 14 remained remitted and around 12 progressed. Study-wide points: Treatment left the uncommon public clonotypes either contracted or stable in frequency.

Remarks on this clone: Its antigen is undetermined.

TCRdb keeps only in-frame clones here, not all; method: immunoSEQ multiplex PCR. This sample has about 69,000 clones, with 80% found just once. The CDR3 spans 14 residues. The germline V gene encodes CDR1 MNHEY and CDR2 SVGAGI. V was shortened by 2 bases and J by 0 bases, with 7 bases between the two germline ends. The receptor's source is a human donor with chronic lymphocytic leukemia. This sequence joins TRBV6-5 and TRBJ1-1; D is ambiguous. This specimen was PBMCs, taken at disease progression, from a patient treated with ibrutinib. CDR3 amino acids: CASSYDWVNTEAFF. In nucleotides, the CDR3 is TGTGCCAGCAGTTACGATTGGGTGAACACTGAAGCTTTCTTT.